Following are 5 T cell receptor beta chains from one sample sequenced in a study of T cell responses to AZD1222 COVID-19 vaccine. Clones were read by immunoSEQ multiplex PCR, and TCRdb kept only the in-frame ones, dropping some. Of 100,000 to 150,000 clones in the sample, roughly 89% were seen once. This specimen was peripheral blood, taken on day 0 of AZD1222 vaccination. The receptor set was obtained from an adult in good health.

CDR3 sequence reads: CASSSTGRAYQPQHF. The CDR3 nucleotides read TGTGCCAGTAGTTCGACAGGGCGAGCGTATCAGCCCCAGCATTTT. V gene TRBV19 combines with J gene TRBJ1-5; the match to TRBD1 covers 7 bases. V lost 5 bases to trimming and J lost 5 bases; unmatched junction nucleotides: 9. Germline loops: CDR1 LNHDA, CDR2 SQIVND (reference sequence). This CDR3 has 15 amino acids.

This clone was recorded only once. The chain joins TRBV30 to TRBJ1-1; D remains unclear. Trimming left V 4 bases short and J 8 bases short, with 17 bases between. This CDR3 comprises 13 residues. Germline lookup yields CDR1 GTSNPN and CDR2 SVGIG (reference sequence). Here the CDR3 reads CAWTASPRPEAFF. The CDR3 DNA follows: TGTGCCTGGACGGCCTCGCCCCGACCAGAAGCTTTCTTT. The whole variable domain, remainder taken from reference TRBV30 and TRBJ1-1, is SQTIHQWPATLVQPVGSPLSLECTVEGTSNPNLYWYRQAAGRGLQLLFYSVGIGQISSEVPQNLSASRPQDRQFILSSKKLLLSDSGFYLCAWTASPRPEAFFGQGTRLTVV.

The chain employs TRBV6-5 and TRBJ1-1; D not resolved. Germline V gives CDR1 MNHEY, CDR2 SVGAGI. The ends were cut back, 0 bases at V and 1 base at J, with 9 bases in the middle. The CDR3 covers 15 residues. CDR3 in amino acids: CASSYSYDSNTEAFF. As DNA, the CDR3 is TGTGCCAGCAGTTACTCGTACGATTCGAACACTGAAGCTTTCTTT.

The rearrangement uses TRBV6-2 or TRBV6-3 and TRBJ1-2, with D perhaps TRBD1 (5 bases). CDR1 is MNHEY, CDR2 SVGEGT, per germline. The CDR3 consists of 13 residues. Trimming removed 5 bases at V and 4 bases at J, with 11 bases between. CDR3 DNA sequence: TGTGCCAGCAGTCAATTCGACAGCTATGGCTACACCTTC. The encoded protein is CASSQFDSYGYTF.

The V and J genes are TRBV4-3 and TRBJ1-2; tentative D call: TRBD1 (5 bases). V gave up 0 bases and J gave up 3 bases, with 11 bases separating them. The CDR3 has 15 amino acids. Germline CDR1 is LGHNA and CDR2 is YSLEER. The CDR3 region has the DNA TGCGCCAGCAGCCAAGATCGTAGGGACTACTATGGCTACACCTTC. Protein sequence: CASSQDRRDYYGYTF.